A selection of T cell receptor beta chains follows, all from one sample in a study of CD8 T cells in ankylosing spondylitis. TCRdb re-derived calls from the 5' RACE reads in MiXCR, one entry per CDR3 protein. The sample records about 360,000 distinct CDR3 sequences, about 14% being singletons. Sequenced sample: blood, either unsorted or a sorted T cell fraction (not recorded which). These receptors all come from a male donor with ankylosing spondylitis or in good health (not recorded which). Each CDR3 is given with its conserved first and last residue. A D gene is named only where the DNA matches it firmly. Part of the rows lack a size; the others show once, few, many or a class for expanded clones.

clone_size	d_call	v_call	j_call	cdr3_nt	cdr3_aa
NA	NA	TRBV7-9	TRBJ2-3	TGTGCCAGCACCCTCCAGAATGCGCAGTATTTT	CASTLQNAQYF
NA	TRBD2	TRBV10-2	TRBJ2-7	TGCGCCAGCAGGGTAGCGGGAGTCTACGAGCAGTACTTC	CASRVAGVYEQYF
many	NA	TRBV11-2	TRBJ2-3	TGTGCCAGCAGCTCTTCAGATACGCAGTATTTT	CASSSSDTQYF
few	TRBD2	TRBV20-1	TRBJ2-1	TGCAGTGGGGGACTAGCGTCTTACAATGAGCAGTTCTTC	CSGGLASYNEQFF
NA	TRBD2	TRBV10-2	TRBJ2-3	TGCGCCAGCAGTGAGCGGGGACTAGCGGGGGGGCAAGATACGCAGTATTTT	CASSERGLAGGQDTQYF
few	NA	TRBV5-1	TRBJ1-1	TGCGCCAGCAGCCTGGACATTGGCAGCGAAGCTTTCTTT	CASSLDIGSEAFF
once	NA	TRBV7-2	TRBJ2-3	TGTGCCAGCAGCTTTTACGCAGGGGTTACGACAGATACGCAGTATTTT	CASSFYAGVTTDTQYF
NA	TRBD2	TRBV12-3/TRBV12-4	TRBJ2-1	TGTGCCACCGCTCGGGGGGGGCAGATGGGTGAGCAGTTCTTC	CATARGGQMGEQFF
NA	TRBD1	TRBV11-2	TRBJ2-7	TGTGCCAGCCGACGCCTCACGGGACAGGGGGCCAATCGGCAGTACTTC	CASRRLTGQGANRQYF
few	NA	TRBV5-6	TRBJ1-2	TGTGCCAGCAGCCCAGGACGGACCTATGGCTACACCTTC	CASSPGRTYGYTF
NA	TRBD1	TRBV12-3/TRBV12-4	TRBJ1-6	TGTGCCAGCAGTTCGACAGGGGTCAGGAATTCACCCCTCCACTTT	CASSSTGVRNSPLHF
NA	NA	TRBV12-3/TRBV12-4	TRBJ2-1	TGTGCCAGCAGTGGCTGGACAGGAGGGGTCGGCTACAATGAGCAGTTCTTC	CASSGWTGGVGYNEQFF
NA	NA	TRBV20-1	TRBJ1-2	TGCAGTGCCCAGGCCGGGACGGGTTTGGGAGGCTACACCTTC	CSAQAGTGLGGYTF
many	TRBD2	TRBV15	TRBJ2-7	TGTGCCACCAGCAGAGGAGCGGGGCTATTATGGGGCTATTACGAGCAGTACTTC	CATSRGAGLLWGYYEQYF
NA	NA	TRBV12-3/TRBV12-4	TRBJ1-1	TGTGCCAGCAGTTTTGCCGGGGGTGGGACTGAAGCTTTCTTT	CASSFAGGGTEAFF
NA	NA	TRBV4-1	TRBJ2-4	TGCGCCAGCAGCCCCCAACAGGGATCCAAAAACATTCAGTACTTC	CASSPQQGSKNIQYF
NA	NA	TRBV7-8	TRBJ2-1	TGTGCCAGCAGCTTAGTAGGGAGTTGGATATACAATGAGCAGTTCTTC	CASSLVGSWIYNEQFF
NA	NA	TRBV29-1	TRBJ1-2	TGCAGCGTTGGAAGCAGGGGAGACTATGGCTACACCTTC	CSVGSRGDYGYTF
NA	TRBD2	TRBV6-2/TRBV6-3	TRBJ2-5	TGTGCCAGCAGGGGACTAGCGGGCAAATTCCAAGAGACCCAGTACTTC	CASRGLAGKFQETQYF
few	TRBD2	TRBV3-1	TRBJ2-7	TGTGCCAGCAGCCAAGAAGGACTAGCCATGCTCCCCTACGAGCAGTACTTC	CASSQEGLAMLPYEQYF
NA	TRBD1	TRBV7-6	TRBJ2-2	TGTGCCAGCAGCTTAAATGGACAGGGCTCCGGGGAGCTGTTTTTT	CASSLNGQGSGELFF
NA	NA	TRBV18	TRBJ2-5	TGTGCCAGCTCGCTCTGGGAGGCGCCCCAAGAGACCCAGTACTTC	CASSLWEAPQETQYF
NA	NA	TRBV19	TRBJ2-7	TGTGCCAGTAGTATAGTCGGCGGGGCCTACGAGCAGTACTTC	CASSIVGGAYEQYF
NA	NA	TRBV6-1	TRBJ2-7	TGTGCCAGCAGAATACCCTACGAGCAGTACTTC	CASRIPYEQYF
few	TRBD1	TRBV20-1	TRBJ1-2	TGCAGCGCCGGGACAGGGGGCTATGGCTACACCTTC	CSAGTGGYGYTF
few	TRBD1	TRBV4-1	TRBJ1-5	TGCGCCAGCAGCCAGACAGGGTGGAGCAATCAGCCCCAGCATTTT	CASSQTGWSNQPQHF
many	TRBD1	TRBV5-1	TRBJ1-5	TGCGCCAGCAGCTTTGGACAGGGAGATCAGCCCCAGCATTTT	CASSFGQGDQPQHF
NA	TRBD1	TRBV5-1	TRBJ2-6	TGCGCCAGCAGCCAAGGACAGGGCCTATACAACTCTGGGGCCAACGTCCTGACTTTC	CASSQGQGLYNSGANVLTF
NA	NA	TRBV6-5	TRBJ1-2	TGTGCCAGCAGTTACTCGTCTGGCGCACGGGCAGGGGCCCATGGCTACACCTTC	CASSYSSGARAGAHGYTF
NA	NA	TRBV10-1	TRBJ2-5	TGCGCCAGCAGTGGCCCCGCCCGAGAGACCCAGTACTTC	CASSGPARETQYF
NA	NA	TRBV10-3	TRBJ2-2	TGTGCCATCAGTGTCACAGACACCGGGGAGCTGTTTTTT	CAISVTDTGELFF
many	NA	TRBV12-3/TRBV12-4	TRBJ2-1	TGTGCCAGCCTCCTCCTGCGGGGTAGCGGAACTTACAATGAGCAGTTCTTC	CASLLLRGSGTYNEQFF
many	NA	TRBV7-2	TRBJ2-3	TGTGCCAGCAGCTTAAAGGACTCCGCAGATACGCAGTATTTT	CASSLKDSADTQYF
few	TRBD1	TRBV5-1	TRBJ2-3	TGCGCCAGCAGCTCTGGGACAGGGGTCACAGATACGCAGTATTTT	CASSSGTGVTDTQYF
NA	TRBD1	TRBV5-1	TRBJ2-2	TGCGCCAGCAGACGACAGGGGCTGGACACCGGGGAGCTGTTTTTT	CASRRQGLDTGELFF
NA	NA	TRBV3-1	TRBJ1-2	TGTGCCAGCAGCCAAGATTGGGTCTACACCTTC	CASSQDWVYTF
few	NA	TRBV7-9	TRBJ1-6	TGTGCCAGCAGCCCCGGGACTTCAAATTCACCCCTCCACTTT	CASSPGTSNSPLHF
NA	TRBD1	TRBV12-3/TRBV12-4	TRBJ1-2	TGTGCCAGCAGTTTAGAGGGACAGGGACGTGGCTACACCTTC	CASSLEGQGRGYTF
NA	TRBD2	TRBV18	TRBJ2-1	TGTGCCAGCTCACTAACCGGACTAGCGGCCAACGAGCAGTTCTTC	CASSLTGLAANEQFF
NA	NA	TRBV10-3	TRBJ2-1	TGTGCCATCAGTTCACAGGGTGAGAGCTCCTACAATGAGCAGTTCTTC	CAISSQGESSYNEQFF
few	TRBD2	TRBV9	TRBJ2-2	TGTGCCAGCAGCGTCACTAGCGGGCCAAACACCGGGGAGCTGTTTTTT	CASSVTSGPNTGELFF
few	TRBD2	TRBV20-1	TRBJ2-7	TGCAGTGCTACAAACTTTGTCTGGGGGGGCTACGAGCAGTACTTC	CSATNFVWGGYEQYF